The rows below give T cell receptor beta chains drawn from one sample of a study of CD8 T cell repertoires and HIV-1 epitope variants. TCRdb's table, derived via immunoSEQ multiplex PCR, lists solely in-frame clones and lacks some. The data show about 95,000 clones, approximately 70% seen once. The sample taken for sequencing was uncultured baseline CD8+ T cells from peripheral blood mononuclear cells (PBMCs). Every receptor here comes from a male donor with HIV. CDR3s include the opening cysteine and the closing phenylalanine or tryptophan.

v_call cdr3_aa
TRBV9 CASSVRDRGRADTQYF
TRBV7-8 CASSAWTGGNQPQHF
TRBV15 CATSTPGQGYNEQFF
TRBV14 CASSLMRGRDEKLFF
TRBV13 CASSQPLGRGVDNEQFF
TRBV28 CASKIDSSHEQYF
TRBV29-1 CSGLSGATYEQYF
TRBV19 CASTGLAGGSGELFF
TRBV6-5 CASSPGPEAFF
TRBV6-5 CASSHQATNEKLFF
TRBV28 CASSGTSKSSYNEQFF
TRBV19 CATRGTSNTGELFF
TRBV19 CASSIFTSGSGNEQFF
TRBV5-6 CASSLGTVVQETQYF
TRBV6-6 CASSQRGGEQYF
TRBV15 CATSNPRQPQHF
TRBV25-1 CASSESGRGNIQYF